Presented here are 5 T cell receptor beta chains from one specimen sequenced in a study of CD8+ T cells in alopecia areata. RNA, once extracted, was reverse transcribed into cDNA for use as the sequencing template. The protocol was immunoSEQ multiplex PCR, while the TCRdb copy is restricted to in-frame clones and leaves out a portion. The sample shows about 110,000 clones, approximately 63% of them seen only once. The sample consisted of CD8+ T cells sorted from blood. These receptor sequences come from a human donor in good health.

The J gene is TRBJ1-2, the V gene TRBV9, with D perhaps matching TRBD1 (5 bases). V was shortened by 6 bases and J by 0 bases, with 15 bases between the two germline ends. The CDR3 sequence is 15 residues long. Germline loops: CDR1 SGDLS, CDR2 YYNGEE. The CDR3 spells CASTARQGANYGYTF. CDR3 bases: TGTGCCAGCACCGCCCGGCAGGGAGCTAACTATGGCTACACCTTC.

The chain is built from TRBV2 and TRBJ2-3, with D uncertain. This CDR3 region has 15 residues. Deletions cut 2 bases from V and 1 base from J, with 10 bases between. Per the germline V gene, CDR1 is SNHLY and CDR2 is FYNNEI. The CDR3 nucleotides read TGTGCCAGCAGTGAAAGAGGAACCGGCACAGATACGCAGTATTTT. This translates into CASSERGTGTDTQYF.

The rearrangement joins TRBV7-2 to TRBJ2-5; 8 bases match TRBD2. Per the germline V gene, CDR1 is SGHTA and CDR2 is FQGNSA. The length of the CDR3 is 16 residues. V lost 5 bases to trimming and J lost 0 bases; unmatched junction nucleotides: 8. The CDR3 DNA follows: TGTGCCAGCAGCCTAGGGACTAGTCCCAACCAAGAGACCCAGTACTTC. Translated, it gives CASSLGTSPNQETQYF.

Concerning this clone: In the same sample, other DNA sequences code for this CDR3. V usage is TRBV9 and J usage is TRBJ2-1; TRBD2 matches 8 bases. Trimming cost V 0 bases and J 8 bases; bases outside gene matches: 4. The CDR3 is 14 residues long. CDR1 is SGDLS and CDR2 is YYNGEE in the germline V gene. The CDR3 spells CASSVVSGGDEQFF. CDR3 DNA sequence: TGTGCCAGCAGCGTAGTCTCCGGGGGGGATGAGCAGTTCTTC. Drawing the rest from reference TRBV9 and TRBJ2-1, the complete variable domain is DSGVTQTPKHLITATGQRVTLRCSPRSGDLSVYWYQQSLDQGLQFLIQYYNGEERAKGNILERFSAQQFPDLHSELNLSSLELGDSALYFCASSVVSGGDEQFFGPGTRLTVL.

The chain employs TRBV27 and TRBJ1-2, with no clear D. Between the trimmed V and J ends, which lost 0 bases and 2 bases, there was a span of 10 bases. The germline CDR1 and CDR2 sequences are MNHEY and SMNVEV (reference sequence). The CDR3 consists of 15 residues. The CDR3 bases are TGTGCCAGCAGTTTATCGGGGATTTGGAACTATGGCTACACCTTC. Its translation is CASSLSGIWNYGYTF.